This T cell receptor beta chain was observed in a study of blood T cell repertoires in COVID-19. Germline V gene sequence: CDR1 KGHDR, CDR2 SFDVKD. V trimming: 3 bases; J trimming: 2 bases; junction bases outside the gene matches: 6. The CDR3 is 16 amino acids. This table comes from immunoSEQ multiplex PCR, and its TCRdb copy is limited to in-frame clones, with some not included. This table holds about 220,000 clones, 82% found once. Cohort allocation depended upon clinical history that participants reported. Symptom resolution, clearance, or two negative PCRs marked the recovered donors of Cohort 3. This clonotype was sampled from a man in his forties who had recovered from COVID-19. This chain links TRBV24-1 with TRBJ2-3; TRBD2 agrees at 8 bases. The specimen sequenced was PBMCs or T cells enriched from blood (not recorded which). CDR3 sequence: CATSDELGLATDTQYF. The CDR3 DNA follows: TGTGCCACCAGTGATGAGCTCGGACTAGCCACAGATACGCAGTATTTT.